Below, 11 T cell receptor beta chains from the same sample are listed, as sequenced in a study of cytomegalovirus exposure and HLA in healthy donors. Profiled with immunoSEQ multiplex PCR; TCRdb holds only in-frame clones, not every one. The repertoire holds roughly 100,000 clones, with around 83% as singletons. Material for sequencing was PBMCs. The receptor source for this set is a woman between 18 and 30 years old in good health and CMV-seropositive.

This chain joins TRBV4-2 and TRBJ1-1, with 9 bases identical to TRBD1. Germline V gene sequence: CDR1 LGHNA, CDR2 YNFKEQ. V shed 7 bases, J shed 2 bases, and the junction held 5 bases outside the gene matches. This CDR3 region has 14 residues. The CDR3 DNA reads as TGTGCCAGCATCAACAGGGGGCTCAACACTGAAGCTTTCTTT. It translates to CASINRGLNTEAFF.

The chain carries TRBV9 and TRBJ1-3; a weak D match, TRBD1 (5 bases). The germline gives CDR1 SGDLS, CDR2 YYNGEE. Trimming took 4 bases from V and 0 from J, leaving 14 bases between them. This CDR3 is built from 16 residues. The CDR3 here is CASSSPPGGSGNTIYF. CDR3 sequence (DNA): TGTGCCAGCAGCTCCCCACCCGGGGGCTCTGGAAACACCATATATTTT.

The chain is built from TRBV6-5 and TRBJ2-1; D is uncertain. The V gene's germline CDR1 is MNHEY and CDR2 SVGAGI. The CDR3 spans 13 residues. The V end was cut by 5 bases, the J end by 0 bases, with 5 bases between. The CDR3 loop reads CASSLRSYNEQFF. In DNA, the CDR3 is TGTGCCAGCAGTCTCCGCTCCTACAATGAGCAGTTCTTC.

The chain's CDR3 is CSALGGLSYGYTF. The CDR3 DNA is TGCAGCGCGCTGGGGGGGCTTAGCTATGGCTACACCTTC. This chain joins TRBV29-1 and TRBJ1-2; a possible D gene is TRBD1 (6 bases). CDR3 length: 13 residues. Germline V gene data show CDR1 as SQVTM and CDR2 as ANQGSEA. Trimming removed 7 bases at V and 4 bases at J, with 16 bases between.

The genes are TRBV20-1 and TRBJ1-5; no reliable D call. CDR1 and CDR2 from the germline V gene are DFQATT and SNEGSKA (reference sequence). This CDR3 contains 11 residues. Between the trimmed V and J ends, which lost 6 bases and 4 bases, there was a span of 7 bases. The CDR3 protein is CSAKRNQPQHF. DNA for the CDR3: TGCAGTGCAAAGAGGAATCAGCCCCAGCATTTT.

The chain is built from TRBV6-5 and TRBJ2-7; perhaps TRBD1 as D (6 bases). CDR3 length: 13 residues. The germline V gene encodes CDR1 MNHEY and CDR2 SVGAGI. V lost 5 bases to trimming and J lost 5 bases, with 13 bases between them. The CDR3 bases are TGTGCCAGCAGTCGCCAGGGGTGGAACGAGCAGTACTTC. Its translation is CASSRQGWNEQYF.

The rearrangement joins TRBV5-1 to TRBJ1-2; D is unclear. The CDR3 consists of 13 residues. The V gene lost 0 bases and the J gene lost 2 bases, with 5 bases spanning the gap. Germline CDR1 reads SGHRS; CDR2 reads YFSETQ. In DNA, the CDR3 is TGCGCCAGCAGCTTGGTACAGAACTATGGCTACACCTTC. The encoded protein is CASSLVQNYGYTF.

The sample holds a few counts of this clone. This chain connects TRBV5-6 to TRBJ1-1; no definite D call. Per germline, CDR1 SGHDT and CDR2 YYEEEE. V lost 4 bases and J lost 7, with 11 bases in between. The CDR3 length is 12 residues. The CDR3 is CASSPRVGEAFF. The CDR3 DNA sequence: TGTGCCAGCAGCCCCCGGGTTGGTGAAGCTTTCTTT.

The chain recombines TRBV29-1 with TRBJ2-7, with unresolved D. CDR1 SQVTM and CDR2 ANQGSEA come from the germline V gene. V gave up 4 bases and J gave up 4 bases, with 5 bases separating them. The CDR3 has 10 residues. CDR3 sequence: CSVVIYEQYF. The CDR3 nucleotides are TGCAGCGTTGTTATATACGAGCAGTACTTC.

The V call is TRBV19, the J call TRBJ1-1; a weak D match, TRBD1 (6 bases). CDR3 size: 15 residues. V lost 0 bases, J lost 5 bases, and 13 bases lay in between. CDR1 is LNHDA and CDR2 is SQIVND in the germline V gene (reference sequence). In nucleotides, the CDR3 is TGTGCCAGTAGTATAGATGCGGGGGCCGGGACTGAAGCTTTCTTT. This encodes CASSIDAGAGTEAFF. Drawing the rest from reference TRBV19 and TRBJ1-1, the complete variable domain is DGGITQSPKYLFRKEGQNVTLSCEQNLNHDAMYWYRQDPGQGLRLIYYSQIVNDFQKGDIAEGYSVSREKKESFPLTVTSAQKNPTAFYLCASSIDAGAGTEAFFGQGTRLTVV.

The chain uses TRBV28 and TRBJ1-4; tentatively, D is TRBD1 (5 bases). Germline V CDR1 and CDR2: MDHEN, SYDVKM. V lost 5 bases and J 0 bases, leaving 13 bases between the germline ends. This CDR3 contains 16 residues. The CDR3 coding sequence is TGTGCCAGCAGTCCTGGCAGGGCACCAACTAATGAAAAACTGTTTTTT. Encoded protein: CASSPGRAPTNEKLFF.